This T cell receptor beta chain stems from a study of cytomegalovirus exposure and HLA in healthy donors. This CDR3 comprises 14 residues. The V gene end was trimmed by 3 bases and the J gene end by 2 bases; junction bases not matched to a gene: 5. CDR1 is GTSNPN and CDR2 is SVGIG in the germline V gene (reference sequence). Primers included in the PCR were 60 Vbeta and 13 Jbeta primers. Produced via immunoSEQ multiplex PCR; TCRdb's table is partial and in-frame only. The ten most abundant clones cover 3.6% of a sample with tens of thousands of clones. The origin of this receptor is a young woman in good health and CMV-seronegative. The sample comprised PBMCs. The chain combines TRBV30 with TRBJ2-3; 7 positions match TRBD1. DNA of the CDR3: TGTGCCTGGAGCATGACAGGGCCCACAGATACGCAGTATTTT. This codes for CAWSMTGPTDTQYF.